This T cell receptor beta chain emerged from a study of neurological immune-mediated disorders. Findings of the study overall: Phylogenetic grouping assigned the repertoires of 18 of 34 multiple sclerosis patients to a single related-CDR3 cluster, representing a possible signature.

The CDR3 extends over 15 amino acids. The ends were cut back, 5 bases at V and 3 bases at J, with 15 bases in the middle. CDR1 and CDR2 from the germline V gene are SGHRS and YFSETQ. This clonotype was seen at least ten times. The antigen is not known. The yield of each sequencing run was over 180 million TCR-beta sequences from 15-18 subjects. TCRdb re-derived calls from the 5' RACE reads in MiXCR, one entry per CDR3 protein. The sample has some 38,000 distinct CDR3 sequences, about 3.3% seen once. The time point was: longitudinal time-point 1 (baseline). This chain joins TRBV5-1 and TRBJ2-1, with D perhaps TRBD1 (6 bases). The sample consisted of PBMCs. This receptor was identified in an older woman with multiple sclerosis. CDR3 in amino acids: CASRSGTTDYNEQFF. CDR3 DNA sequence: TGCGCCAGCAGGTCCGGGACAACCGACTACAATGAGCAGTTCTTC.